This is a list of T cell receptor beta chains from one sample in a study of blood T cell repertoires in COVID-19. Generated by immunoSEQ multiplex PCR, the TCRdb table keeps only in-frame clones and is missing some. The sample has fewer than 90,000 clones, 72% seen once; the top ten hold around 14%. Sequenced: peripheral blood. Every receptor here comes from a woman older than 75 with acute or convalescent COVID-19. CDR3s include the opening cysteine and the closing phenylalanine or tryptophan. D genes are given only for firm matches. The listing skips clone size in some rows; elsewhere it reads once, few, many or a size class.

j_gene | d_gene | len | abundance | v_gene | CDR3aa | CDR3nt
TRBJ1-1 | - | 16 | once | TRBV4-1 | CASSQDQSRTGIGAFF | TGCGCCAGCAGCCAAGATCAGAGCAGGACGGGGATAGGAGCTTTCTTT
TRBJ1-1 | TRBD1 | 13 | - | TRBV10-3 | CAISGDRGREAFF | TGTGCCATCAGTGGGGACAGGGGGCGAGAAGCTTTCTTT
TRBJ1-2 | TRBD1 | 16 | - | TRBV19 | CASSTQGQGAFYGYTF | TGTGCCAGTAGTACCCAGGGACAGGGGGCCTTCTATGGCTACACCTTC
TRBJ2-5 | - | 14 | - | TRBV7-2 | CASSFGDFQETQYF | TGTGCCAGCAGCTTCGGTGACTTCCAAGAGACCCAGTACTTC
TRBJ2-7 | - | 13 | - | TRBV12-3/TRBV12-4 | CASSAQGSYEQYF | TGTGCCAGCAGTGCACAGGGCTCCTACGAGCAGTACTTC
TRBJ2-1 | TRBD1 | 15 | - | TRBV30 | CAWSSGTGNFNEQFF | TGTGCCTGGAGCTCCGGGACAGGGAACTTCAATGAGCAGTTCTTC
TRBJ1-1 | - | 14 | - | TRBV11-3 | CASSLRGLNTEAFF | TGTGCCAGCAGCTTACGAGGCCTGAACACTGAAGCTTTCTTT
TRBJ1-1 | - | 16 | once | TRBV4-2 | CASSQDRGDMNTEAFF | TGTGCCAGCAGCCAAGATCGAGGGGACATGAACACTGAAGCTTTCTTT
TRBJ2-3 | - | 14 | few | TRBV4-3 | CASSQGLSGDTQYF | TGCGCCAGCAGCCAAGGACTATCGGGTGATACGCAGTATTTT
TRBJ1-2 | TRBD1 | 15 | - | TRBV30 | CAWTEPGQGGYGYTF | TGTGCCTGGACAGAACCGGGACAGGGAGGATATGGCTACACCTTC
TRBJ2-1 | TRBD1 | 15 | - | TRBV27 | CASSSDRGPYNEQFF | TGTGCCAGCAGTTCAGACAGGGGGCCCTACAATGAGCAGTTCTTC
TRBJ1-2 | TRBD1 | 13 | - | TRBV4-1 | CASSRRDSLGYTF | TGCGCCAGCAGCCGCCGGGACAGCCTAGGCTACACCTTC
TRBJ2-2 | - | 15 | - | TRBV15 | CATSKPQGFTGELFF | TGTGCCACCAGCAAACCCCAGGGCTTCACCGGGGAGCTGTTTTTT
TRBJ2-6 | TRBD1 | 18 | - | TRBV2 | CASSSQGQTSSGANVLTF | TGTGCCAGCAGTTCCCAGGGACAGACGAGCTCTGGGGCCAACGTCCTGACTTTC
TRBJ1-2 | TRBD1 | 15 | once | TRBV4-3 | CASSPQTGAGYGYTF | TGCGCCAGCAGCCCTCAGACAGGGGCGGGCTATGGCTACACCTTC
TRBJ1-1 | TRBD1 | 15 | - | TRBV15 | CATSGRQGADTEAFF | TGTGCCACCAGCGGGAGACAGGGGGCCGACACTGAAGCTTTCTTT
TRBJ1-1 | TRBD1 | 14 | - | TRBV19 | CASSIDLRGTEAFF | TGTGCCAGTAGTATAGATCTCAGGGGGACTGAAGCTTTCTTT
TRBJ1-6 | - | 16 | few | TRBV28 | CASSRPGGYGSSPLHF | TGTGCCAGCAGTCGCCCCGGGGGGTACGGTAGTTCACCCCTCCACTTT
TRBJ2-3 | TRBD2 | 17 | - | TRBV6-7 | CASSYSPGTSGGDTQYF | TGTGCCAGCAGTTACTCCCCCGGGACTAGCGGGGGTGATACGCAGTATTTT
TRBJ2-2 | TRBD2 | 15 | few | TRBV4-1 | CASSLLAGGYGELFF | TGCGCCAGCAGTTTATTAGCGGGGGGGTACGGGGAGCTGTTTTTT
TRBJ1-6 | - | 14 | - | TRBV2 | CASTPSSYNSPLHF | TGTGCCAGCACACCTAGCTCCTATAATTCACCCCTCCACTTT
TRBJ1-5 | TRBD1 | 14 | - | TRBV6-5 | CASMRDRRNQPQHF | TGTGCCAGCATGAGGGACAGGCGAAATCAGCCCCAGCATTTT
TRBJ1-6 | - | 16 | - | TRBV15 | CATSDQGGLGNSPLHF | TGTGCCACCAGCGACCAAGGGGGTTTGGGTAATTCACCCCTCCACTTT